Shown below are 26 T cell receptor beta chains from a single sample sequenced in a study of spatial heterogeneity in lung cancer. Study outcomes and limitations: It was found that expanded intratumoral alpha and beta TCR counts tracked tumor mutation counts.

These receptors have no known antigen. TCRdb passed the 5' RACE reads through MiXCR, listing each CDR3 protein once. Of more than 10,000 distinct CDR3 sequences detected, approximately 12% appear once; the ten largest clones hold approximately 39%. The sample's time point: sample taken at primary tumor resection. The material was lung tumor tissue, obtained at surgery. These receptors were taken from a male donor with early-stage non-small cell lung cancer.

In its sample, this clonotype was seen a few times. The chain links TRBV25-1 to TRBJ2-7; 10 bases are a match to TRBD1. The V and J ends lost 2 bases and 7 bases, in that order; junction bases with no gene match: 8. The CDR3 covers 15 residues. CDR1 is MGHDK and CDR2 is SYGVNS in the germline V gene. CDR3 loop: CASSEGGTGVREQYF. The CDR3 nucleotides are TGTGCCAGCAGTGAAGGCGGGACAGGGGTTAGAGAGCAGTACTTC.

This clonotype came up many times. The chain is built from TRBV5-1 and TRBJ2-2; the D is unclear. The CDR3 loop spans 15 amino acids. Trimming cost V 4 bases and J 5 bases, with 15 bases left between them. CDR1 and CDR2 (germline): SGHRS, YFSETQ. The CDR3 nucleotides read TGCGCCAGCAGCAAGAGAGAACAGCTTACCGGGGAGCTGTTTTTT. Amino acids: CASSKREQLTGELFF.

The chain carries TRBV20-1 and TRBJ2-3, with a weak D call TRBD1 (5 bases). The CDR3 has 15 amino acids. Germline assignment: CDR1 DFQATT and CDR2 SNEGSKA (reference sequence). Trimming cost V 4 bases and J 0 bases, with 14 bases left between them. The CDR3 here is CSATDSSSSTDTQYF. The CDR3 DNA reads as TGCAGTGCTACCGACAGCTCGTCTAGCACAGATACGCAGTATTTT.

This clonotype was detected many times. CDR3 DNA: TGTGCCAGCAGTTACTTGGGGGAGGGGGACACTGAAGCTTTCTTT. It translates to CASSYLGEGDTEAFF. The chain uses TRBV6-6 and TRBJ1-1; tentatively, D is TRBD1 (6 bases). Trimming cost V 1 base and J 3 bases, with 12 bases left between them. This CDR3 has 15 residues. Looked up from germline, CDR1 is MNHNY and CDR2 is SVGAGI (reference sequence).

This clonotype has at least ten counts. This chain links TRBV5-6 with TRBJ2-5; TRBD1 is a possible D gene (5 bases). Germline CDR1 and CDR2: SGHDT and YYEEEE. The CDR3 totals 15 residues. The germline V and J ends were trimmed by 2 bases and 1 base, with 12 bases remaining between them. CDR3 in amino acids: CASSFEDNPQETQYF. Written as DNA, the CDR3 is TGTGCCAGCAGCTTCGAGGACAACCCCCAAGAGACCCAGTACTTC. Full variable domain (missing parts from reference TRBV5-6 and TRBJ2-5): DAGVTQSPTHLIKTRGQQVTLRCSPKSGHDTVSWYQQALGQGPQFIFQYYEEEERQRGNFPDRFSGHQFPNYSSELNVNALLLGDSALYLCASSFEDNPQETQYFGPGTRLLVL.

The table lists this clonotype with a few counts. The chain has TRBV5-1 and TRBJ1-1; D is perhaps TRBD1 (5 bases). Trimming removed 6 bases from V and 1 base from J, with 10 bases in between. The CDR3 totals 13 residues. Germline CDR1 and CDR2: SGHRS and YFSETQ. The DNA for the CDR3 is TGCGCCAGCACCACAGGTACGAACACTGAAGCTTTCTTT. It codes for CASTTGTNTEAFF.

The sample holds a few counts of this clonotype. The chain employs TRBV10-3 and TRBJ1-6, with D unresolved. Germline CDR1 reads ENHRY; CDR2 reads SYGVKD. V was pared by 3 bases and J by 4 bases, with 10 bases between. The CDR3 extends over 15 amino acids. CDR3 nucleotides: TGTGCCATCAGTGATGGCACAGTTTATAATTCACCCCTCCACTTT. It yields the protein CAISDGTVYNSPLHF.

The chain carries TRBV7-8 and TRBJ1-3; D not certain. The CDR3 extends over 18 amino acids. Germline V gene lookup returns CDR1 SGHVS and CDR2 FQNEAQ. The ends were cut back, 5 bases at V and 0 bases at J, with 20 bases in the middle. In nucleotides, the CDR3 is TGTGCCAGCAGCCCGACGAGGCCGGGGATGTCCTCTGGAAACACCATATATTTT. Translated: CASSPTRPGMSSGNTIYF.

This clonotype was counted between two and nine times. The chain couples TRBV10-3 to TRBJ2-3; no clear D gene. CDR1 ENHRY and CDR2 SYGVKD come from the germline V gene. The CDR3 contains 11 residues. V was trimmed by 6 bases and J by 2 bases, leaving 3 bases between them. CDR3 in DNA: TGTGCCATCAGCGACACAGATACGCAGTATTTT. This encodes CAISDTDTQYF.

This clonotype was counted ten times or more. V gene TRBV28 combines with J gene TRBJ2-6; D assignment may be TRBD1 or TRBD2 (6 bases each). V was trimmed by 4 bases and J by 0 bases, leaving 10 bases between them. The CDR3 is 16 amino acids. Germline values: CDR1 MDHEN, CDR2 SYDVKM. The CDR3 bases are TGTGCCAGCAGTTGGGGGGCCCCCTCTGGGGCCAACGTCCTGACTTTC. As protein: CASSWGAPSGANVLTF.

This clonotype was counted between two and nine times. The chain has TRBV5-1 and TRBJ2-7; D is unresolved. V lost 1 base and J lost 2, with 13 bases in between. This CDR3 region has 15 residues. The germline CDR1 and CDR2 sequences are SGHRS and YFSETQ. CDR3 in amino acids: CASSLIVTGAYEQYF. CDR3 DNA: TGCGCCAGCAGCTTGATCGTGACTGGGGCCTACGAGCAGTACTTC. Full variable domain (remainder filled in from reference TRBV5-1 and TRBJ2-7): KAGVTQTPRYLIKTRGQQVTLSCSPISGHRSVSWYQQTPGQGLQFLFEYFSETQRNKGNFPGRFSGRQFSNSRSEMNVSTLELGDSALYLCASSLIVTGAYEQYFGPGTRLTVT.

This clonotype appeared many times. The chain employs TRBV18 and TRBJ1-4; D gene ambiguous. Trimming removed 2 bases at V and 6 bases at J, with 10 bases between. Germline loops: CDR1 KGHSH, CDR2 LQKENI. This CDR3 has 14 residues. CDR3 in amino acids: CASSPDVYDEKLFF. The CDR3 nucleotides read TGTGCCAGCTCACCAGACGTGTATGATGAAAAACTGTTTTTT.

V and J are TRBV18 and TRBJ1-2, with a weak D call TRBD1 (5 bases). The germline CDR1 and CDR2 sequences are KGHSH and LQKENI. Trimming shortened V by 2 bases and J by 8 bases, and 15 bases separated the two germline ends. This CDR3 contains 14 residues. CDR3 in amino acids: CASSPGTESWGYTF. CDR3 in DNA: TGTGCCAGCTCACCAGGGACCGAGTCTTGGGGCTACACCTTC.

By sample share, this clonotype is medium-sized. CDR3 loop: CASSQNRDRFAGANVLTF. The CDR3 coding sequence is TGTGCCAGCAGCCAAAACCGGGACAGGTTCGCTGGGGCCAACGTCCTGACTTTC. The V and J genes are TRBV3-1 and TRBJ2-6, with 8 bases fitting TRBD1. Germline values: CDR1 LGHDT, CDR2 YNNKEL (reference sequence). This CDR3 has 18 amino acids. Germline trimming cut 2 bases from V and 2 bases from J; bases unmatched to any gene: 8.

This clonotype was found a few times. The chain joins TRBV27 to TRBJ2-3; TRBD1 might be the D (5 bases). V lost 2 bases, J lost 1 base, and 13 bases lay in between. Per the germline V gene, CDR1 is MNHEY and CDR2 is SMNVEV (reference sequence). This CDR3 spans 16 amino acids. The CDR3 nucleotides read TGTGCCAGCAGTTTAGCGGACACGCTGGGCACAGATACGCAGTATTTT. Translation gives CASSLADTLGTDTQYF.

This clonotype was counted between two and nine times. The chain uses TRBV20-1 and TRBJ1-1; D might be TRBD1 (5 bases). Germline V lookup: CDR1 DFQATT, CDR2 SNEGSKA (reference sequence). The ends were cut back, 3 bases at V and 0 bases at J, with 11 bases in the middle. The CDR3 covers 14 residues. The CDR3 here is CSARTVTMNTEAFF. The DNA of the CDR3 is TGCAGTGCTAGGACAGTCACCATGAACACTGAAGCTTTCTTT.

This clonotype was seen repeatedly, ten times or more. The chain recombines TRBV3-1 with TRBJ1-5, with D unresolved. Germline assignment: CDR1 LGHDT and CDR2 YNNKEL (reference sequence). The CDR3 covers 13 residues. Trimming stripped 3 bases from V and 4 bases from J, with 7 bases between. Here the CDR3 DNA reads TGTGCCAGCAGCCAGGCGGGAAATCAGCCCCAGCATTTT. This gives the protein CASSQAGNQPQHF.

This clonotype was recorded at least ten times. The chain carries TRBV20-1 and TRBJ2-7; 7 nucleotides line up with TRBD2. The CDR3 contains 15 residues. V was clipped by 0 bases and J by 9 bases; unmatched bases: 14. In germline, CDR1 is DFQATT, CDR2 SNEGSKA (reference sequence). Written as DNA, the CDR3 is TGCAGTGCTAGAGATTTGGAGCGGGGATTTTCTGGGCAGTACTTC. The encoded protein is CSARDLERGFSGQYF.

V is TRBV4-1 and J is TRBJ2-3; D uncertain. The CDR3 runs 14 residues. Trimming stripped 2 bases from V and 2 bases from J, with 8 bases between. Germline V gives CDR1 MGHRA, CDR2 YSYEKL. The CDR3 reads CASSQPLNTDTQYF. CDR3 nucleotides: TGCGCCAGCAGCCAACCCCTTAACACAGATACGCAGTATTTT.

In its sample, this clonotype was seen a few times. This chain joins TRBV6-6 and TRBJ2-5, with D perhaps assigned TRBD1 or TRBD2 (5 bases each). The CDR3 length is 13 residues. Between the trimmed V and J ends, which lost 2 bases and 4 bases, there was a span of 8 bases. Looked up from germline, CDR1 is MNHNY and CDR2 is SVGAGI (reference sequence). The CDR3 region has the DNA TGTGCCAGCAGTTACGGGGGTGGAGAGACCCAGTACTTC. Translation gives CASSYGGGETQYF.

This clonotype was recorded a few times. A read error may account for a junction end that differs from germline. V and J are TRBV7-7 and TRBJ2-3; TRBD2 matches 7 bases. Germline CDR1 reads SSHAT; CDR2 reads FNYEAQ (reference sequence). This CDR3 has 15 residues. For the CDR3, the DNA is TGTGCTAGCAGCTTAGAGCCTAGCGGAGGGGATACGCAGTATTTT. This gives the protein CASSLEPSGGDTQYF.

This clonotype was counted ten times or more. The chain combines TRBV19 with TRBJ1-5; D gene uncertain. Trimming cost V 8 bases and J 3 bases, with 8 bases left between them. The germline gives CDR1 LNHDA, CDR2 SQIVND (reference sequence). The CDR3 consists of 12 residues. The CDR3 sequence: CASRGVNQPQHF. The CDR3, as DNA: TGTGCCAGTCGTGGGGTCAATCAGCCCCAGCATTTT.

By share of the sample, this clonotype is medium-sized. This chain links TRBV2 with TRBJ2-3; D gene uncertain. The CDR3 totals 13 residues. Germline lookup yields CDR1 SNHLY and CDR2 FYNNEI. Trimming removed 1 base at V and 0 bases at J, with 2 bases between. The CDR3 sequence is CASSEGSTDTQYF. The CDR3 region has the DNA TGTGCCAGCAGTGAAGGGAGCACAGATACGCAGTATTTT.

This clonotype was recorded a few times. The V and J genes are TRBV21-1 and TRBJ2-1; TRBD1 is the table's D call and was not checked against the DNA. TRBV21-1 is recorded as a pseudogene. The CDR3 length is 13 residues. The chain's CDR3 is CASSKADRNEQFF. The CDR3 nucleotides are TGTGCCAGCAGCAAAGCGGACAGAAATGAGCAGTTCTTC.

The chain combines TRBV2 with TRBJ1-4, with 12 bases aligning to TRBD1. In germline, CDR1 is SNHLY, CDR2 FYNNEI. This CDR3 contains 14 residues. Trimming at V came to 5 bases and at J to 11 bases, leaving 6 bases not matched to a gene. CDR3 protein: CASSTGTGGEKLFF. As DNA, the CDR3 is TGTGCCAGCAGTACCGGGACAGGGGGCGAGAAACTGTTTTTT.

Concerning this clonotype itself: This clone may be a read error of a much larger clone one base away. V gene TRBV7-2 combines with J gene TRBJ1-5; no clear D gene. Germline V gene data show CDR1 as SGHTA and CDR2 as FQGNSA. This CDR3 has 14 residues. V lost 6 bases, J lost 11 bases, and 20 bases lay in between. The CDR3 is CASSGMARTSTQHF. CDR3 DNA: TGTGCCAGCAGTGGGATGGCCCGGACTTCAACCCAGCATTTT. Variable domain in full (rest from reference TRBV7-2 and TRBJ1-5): GAGVSQSPSNKVTEKGKDVELRCDPISGHTALYWYRQSLGQGLEFLIYFQGNSAPDKSGLPSDRFSAERTGGSVSTLTIQRTQQEDSAVYLCASSGMARTSTQHFGDGTRLSIL.